The text below deals with one T cell receptor beta chain. Its antigen is as yet unknown. The junction shows a germline mismatch at one end, possibly a read error. An assay was performed, and its level was deep. As processed by the authors: From ImmunoSEQ came sequences covering only the junction and carrying no quality scores, so filtering differed. Sequencing was performed with immunoSEQ multiplex PCR; in TCRdb, only in-frame clones are kept and a portion is missing. The V and J calls and the clone size are those of that table, but D and trimming were determined from the DNA. Of 450,000 to 500,000 clones listed, over 70% are singletons. The data belong to a study of shared clonotypes between healthy human individuals. Study results and limitations: Measured sharing among donors was expected to vary with sequencing depth.

Recent acute infections and vaccinations were absent in the healthy HIV-negative adult donors. Germline-derived CDR1 and CDR2 are WSHSY and SAAADI. This CDR3 is built from 14 residues. This clonotype was sampled from a middle-aged woman in good health. Some clones in this sample may be carry-over from other donors' samples. The chain joins TRBV10-2 to TRBJ2-7; 12 bases agree with TRBD2. Judging by the DNA end, TRBJ2-1 fits better; the J call may be wrong. The sample was PBMCs. The CDR3 is CASSASGRGNEQFF. The CDR3 nucleotides are TGCGCGAGCAGCGCTAGCGGGAGGGGTAATGAGCAGTTCTTC.